The present TCR beta chain was sequenced within a study of T cell responses to AZD1222 COVID-19 vaccine. Study details: Second-dose intervals near 4 or 12 weeks were combined.

The CDR3 spans 15 residues. J was trimmed by 7 bases and V by 5 bases; bases with no gene match: 5. Germline assignment: CDR1 MDHEN and CDR2 SYDVKM. The protocol was immunoSEQ multiplex PCR, while the TCRdb copy is restricted to in-frame clones and leaves out a portion. The table shows 200,000 or so clones, with approximately 92% occurring only once. Whole-study findings and limits: Repertoires in all cases were sampled only once the peak T cell response had passed. Females made up more of the donors, who were largely white British, and clonal diversity may have come out too low. With dominance at 160-218 and 743-854, vaccine-associated CD4 TCRs spanned spike.

Worth noting for this clone: The antigen is undetermined.

The rearrangement uses TRBV28 and TRBJ2-2, with TRBD1 matching 12 bases. Sequences were derived from peripheral blood, sampled on day 0 of AZD1222 vaccination. This sequence originates from an adult in good health. The CDR3 is CASSPGTGGVGELFF. For the CDR3, the DNA is TGTGCCAGCAGTCCCGGGACAGGGGGCGTCGGGGAGCTGTTTTTT.